A selection of T cell receptor beta chains follows, all from one sample in a study of T cell responses to AZD1222 COVID-19 vaccine. The table came from immunoSEQ multiplex PCR; TCRdb's copy has only in-frame clones and leaves some out. The sample consists of about 140,000 clones, just over 90% of them appearing once. Material: peripheral blood, obtained 28 days after the second AZD1222 dose. The receptors here all came from an adult who received the AZD1222 COVID-19 vaccine. The CDR3 runs from the conserved cysteine through the conserved F or W. Each record gives: CDR3 protein, CDR3 DNA, V gene, J gene, D gene, clone size. The D gene is left open where the match is weak. Clone size appears in some rows only: once, few, many, or a class for an expanded clone.

cdr3_aa: CASSSQPGQGLYEQYF
cdr3_nt: TGTGCCAGCAGTTCACAGCCGGGACAGGGCCTCTACGAGCAGTACTTC
v_call: TRBV6-2/TRBV6-3
j_call: TRBJ2-7
d_call: TRBD1
clone_size: once

cdr3_aa: CASSLKRGYGYTF
cdr3_nt: TGTGCCAGCAGTTTAAAGAGAGGCTATGGCTACACCTTC
v_call: TRBV12-3/TRBV12-4
j_call: TRBJ1-2
d_call: .
clone_size: .

cdr3_aa: CASGGTGVNEKLFF
cdr3_nt: TGTGCCAGCGGCGGGACGGGCGTTAATGAAAAACTGTTTTTT
v_call: TRBV28
j_call: TRBJ1-4
d_call: .
clone_size: .

cdr3_aa: CASSSAGTYEQYF
cdr3_nt: TGTGCCAGCAGCTCGGCCGGAACCTACGAGCAGTACTTC
v_call: TRBV7-3
j_call: TRBJ2-7
d_call: .
clone_size: .

cdr3_aa: CASSPGTDGEQFF
cdr3_nt: TGTGCCAGCTCACCCGGGACGGATGGGGAGCAGTTCTTC
v_call: TRBV18
j_call: TRBJ2-1
d_call: .
clone_size: .

cdr3_aa: CAISESGNTIYF
cdr3_nt: TGTGCCATCAGTGAATCCGGAAACACCATATATTTT
v_call: TRBV10-3
j_call: TRBJ1-3
d_call: .
clone_size: .

cdr3_aa: CASSFGAGTYEQYF
cdr3_nt: TGTGCCAGCAGCTTTGGGGCAGGTACCTACGAGCAGTACTTC
v_call: TRBV7-9
j_call: TRBJ2-7
d_call: .
clone_size: .

cdr3_aa: CASRKESRSGELFF
cdr3_nt: TGTGCCAGCAGGAAAGAATCTAGATCCGGGGAGCTGTTTTTT
v_call: TRBV6-5
j_call: TRBJ2-2
d_call: .
clone_size: .

cdr3_aa: CASSQESAGVKYF
cdr3_nt: TGTGCCAGCAGCCAAGAATCGGCGGGGGTTAAGTATTTT
v_call: TRBV3-1/TRBV3-2
j_call: TRBJ2-3
d_call: TRBD2
clone_size: .

cdr3_aa: CASSPPGGRYEQYF
cdr3_nt: TGTGCCAGCTCACCACCGGGAGGTCGCTACGAGCAGTACTTC
v_call: TRBV18
j_call: TRBJ2-7
d_call: .
clone_size: .

cdr3_aa: CASSSTSGVYNEQFF
cdr3_nt: TGCGCCAGCAGCTCCACTAGCGGAGTCTACAATGAGCAGTTCTTC
v_call: TRBV5-1
j_call: TRBJ2-1
d_call: TRBD2
clone_size: few

cdr3_aa: CASSSGFGNQPQHF
cdr3_nt: TGTGCCAGCAGCTCAGGATTTGGCAATCAGCCCCAGCATTTT
v_call: TRBV5-6
j_call: TRBJ1-5
d_call: .
clone_size: .

cdr3_aa: CASVGEGRDYGYTF
cdr3_nt: TGTGCCAGTGTAGGGGAAGGACGGGACTATGGCTACACCTTC
v_call: TRBV7-9
j_call: TRBJ1-2
d_call: .
clone_size: .

cdr3_aa: CTSSHSVSSYEQYF
cdr3_nt: TGCACCAGCAGCCACTCTGTTAGCTCCTACGAGCAGTACTTC
v_call: TRBV1
j_call: TRBJ2-7
d_call: .
clone_size: .

cdr3_aa: CASSDSGTDPYGYTF
cdr3_nt: TGTGCCAGCAGTGATAGCGGGACAGATCCTTATGGCTACACCTTC
v_call: TRBV6-1
j_call: TRBJ1-2
d_call: TRBD1
clone_size: .

cdr3_aa: CASSFELTNTGELFF
cdr3_nt: TGTGCCAGCAGCTTTGAACTCACGAACACCGGGGAGCTGTTTTTT
v_call: TRBV7-2
j_call: TRBJ2-2
d_call: .
clone_size: .

cdr3_aa: CASSKAEQSIYNEQFF
cdr3_nt: TGTGCCAGCAGCAAAGCGGAACAGTCGATTTACAATGAGCAGTTCTTC
v_call: TRBV21-1
j_call: TRBJ2-1
d_call: .
clone_size: .

cdr3_aa: CASRLGLGQETQYF
cdr3_nt: TGCGCCAGCAGGTTAGGGTTGGGCCAAGAGACCCAGTACTTC
v_call: TRBV5-1
j_call: TRBJ2-5
d_call: .
clone_size: .

cdr3_aa: CASFEGSGQPQHF
cdr3_nt: TGTGCCAGCTTCGAGGGTTCCGGTCAGCCCCAGCATTTT
v_call: TRBV18
j_call: TRBJ1-5
d_call: .
clone_size: .

cdr3_aa: CASRKTGWNQPQHF
cdr3_nt: TGTGCCAGCAGAAAGACAGGGTGGAATCAGCCCCAGCATTTT
v_call: TRBV28
j_call: TRBJ1-5
d_call: TRBD1
clone_size: .

cdr3_aa: CASSLGGAGGRYEQYF
cdr3_nt: TGTGCCAGCAGCCTTGGCGGCGCGGGGGGGCGGTACGAGCAGTACTTC
v_call: TRBV11-2
j_call: TRBJ2-7
d_call: TRBD2
clone_size: .

cdr3_aa: CASSPQGSSGALGTQYF
cdr3_nt: TGTGCCAGCAGCCCACAAGGGTCTAGCGGGGCCCTCGGGACCCAGTACTTC
v_call: TRBV7-3
j_call: TRBJ2-5
d_call: TRBD2
clone_size: .

cdr3_aa: CASSPGLNTGELFF
cdr3_nt: TGTGCCAGCAGCCCGGGACTCAACACCGGGGAGCTGTTTTTT
v_call: TRBV7-2
j_call: TRBJ2-2
d_call: .
clone_size: few

cdr3_aa: CASSGDRAYEQYF
cdr3_nt: TGTGCCAGCAGTGGAGACAGGGCCTACGAGCAGTACTTC
v_call: TRBV2
j_call: TRBJ2-7
d_call: TRBD1
clone_size: .

cdr3_aa: CASGRTPVSSYTF
cdr3_nt: TGTGCCAGCGGACGGACACCGGTTAGTAGCTACACCTTC
v_call: TRBV3-1/TRBV3-2
j_call: TRBJ1-2
d_call: .
clone_size: .

cdr3_aa: CASRPGGGSYEQYF
cdr3_nt: TGTGCCAGCAGGCCGGGAGGTGGGTCCTACGAGCAGTACTTC
v_call: TRBV28
j_call: TRBJ2-7
d_call: TRBD2
clone_size: .

cdr3_aa: CASSFLEGRVSEQYF
cdr3_nt: TGTGCCAGCAGTTTTCTAGAAGGTCGGGTGTCGGAGCAGTACTTC
v_call: TRBV28
j_call: TRBJ2-7
d_call: .
clone_size: .

cdr3_aa: CASSQDWETANTGELFF
cdr3_nt: TGCGCCAGCAGCCAAGATTGGGAGACTGCGAACACCGGGGAGCTGTTTTTT
v_call: TRBV4-1
j_call: TRBJ2-2
d_call: .
clone_size: .

cdr3_aa: CASSFLGTWEQFF
cdr3_nt: TGTGCCAGCAGCTTTTTGGGAACGTGGGAGCAGTTCTTC
v_call: TRBV7-9
j_call: TRBJ2-1
d_call: .
clone_size: .

cdr3_aa: CASSESGPRLGETQYF
cdr3_nt: TGTGCCAGCAGTGAATCGGGACCACGGTTGGGAGAGACCCAGTACTTC
v_call: TRBV25-1
j_call: TRBJ2-5
d_call: .
clone_size: once

cdr3_aa: CASSMVGTRGEYKTYTGELFF
cdr3_nt: TGTGCCAGCAGCATGGTGGGGACTAGGGGCGAGTACAAAACCTACACCGGGGAGCTGTTTTTT
v_call: TRBV7-9
j_call: TRBJ2-2
d_call: TRBD2
clone_size: .

cdr3_aa: CASDGRDSSYEQYF
cdr3_nt: TGTGCCAGCGACGGCAGGGACAGCTCCTACGAGCAGTACTTC
v_call: TRBV6-5
j_call: TRBJ2-7
d_call: TRBD1
clone_size: .

cdr3_aa: CASSLFGSSYEQYF
cdr3_nt: TGTGCCAGCAGCTTGTTCGGTTCCTCCTACGAGCAGTACTTC
v_call: TRBV5-4
j_call: TRBJ2-7
d_call: .
clone_size: .

cdr3_aa: CASSPSGTAGGNQYF
cdr3_nt: TGTGCCAGTAGCCCCTCCGGGACCGCAGGGGGAAACCAGTACTTC
v_call: TRBV19
j_call: TRBJ2-5
d_call: TRBD1
clone_size: .

cdr3_aa: CSYVLYEDNSPLHF
cdr3_nt: TGTTCCTATGTTTTGTACGAGGATAATTCACCCCTCCACTTT
v_call: TRBV5-3
j_call: TRBJ1-6
d_call: .
clone_size: .

cdr3_aa: CAISEPSGRDYNEQFF
cdr3_nt: TGTGCCATCAGTGAGCCCTCAGGACGGGACTACAATGAGCAGTTCTTC
v_call: TRBV10-3
j_call: TRBJ2-1
d_call: .
clone_size: once

cdr3_aa: CASSQLLAGGDNEQFF
cdr3_nt: TGTGCCAGCTCCCAGCTCCTAGCGGGAGGGGACAATGAGCAGTTCTTC
v_call: TRBV18
j_call: TRBJ2-1
d_call: TRBD2
clone_size: .

cdr3_aa: CASSQDRGVYGYTF
cdr3_nt: TGTGCCAGCAGCCAAGACAGGGGGGTGTATGGCTACACCTTC
v_call: TRBV27
j_call: TRBJ1-2
d_call: TRBD1
clone_size: once

cdr3_aa: CAITRTRETREQYF
cdr3_nt: TGTGCCATCACCCGGACACGGGAGACACGGGAGCAGTACTTC
v_call: TRBV10-3
j_call: TRBJ2-7
d_call: .
clone_size: .

cdr3_aa: CASSLGLELGEKLFF
cdr3_nt: TGTGCCAGCAGCCTGGGACTCGAACTGGGTGAAAAACTGTTTTTT
v_call: TRBV3-1/TRBV3-2
j_call: TRBJ1-4
d_call: .
clone_size: .

cdr3_aa: CATSPRRGETQYF
cdr3_nt: TGTGCCACCAGCCCCCGGAGGGGGGAGACCCAGTACTTC
v_call: TRBV15
j_call: TRBJ2-5
d_call: .
clone_size: once

cdr3_aa: CASSLRGGQPQHF
cdr3_nt: TGTGCCAGCAGCCTGCGGGGGGGGCAGCCCCAGCATTTT
v_call: TRBV7-9
j_call: TRBJ1-5
d_call: .
clone_size: .

cdr3_aa: CASSLYPSYTF
cdr3_nt: TGTGCCAGCAGTTTATACCCGAGCTACACCTTC
v_call: TRBV28
j_call: TRBJ1-2
d_call: .
clone_size: .

cdr3_aa: CAIKTDLNTEAFF
cdr3_nt: TGTGCCATCAAAACGGACCTGAACACTGAAGCTTTCTTT
v_call: TRBV10-3
j_call: TRBJ1-1
d_call: .
clone_size: .

cdr3_aa: CATLDRALTEAFF
cdr3_nt: TGTGCCACCCTGGACAGAGCTTTAACTGAAGCTTTCTTT
v_call: TRBV19
j_call: TRBJ1-1
d_call: .
clone_size: .

cdr3_aa: CASSLVGKDYGYTF
cdr3_nt: TGTGCCAGCAGCTTGGTCGGCAAGGACTATGGCTACACCTTC
v_call: TRBV7-8
j_call: TRBJ1-2
d_call: .
clone_size: .

cdr3_aa: CASSHGLYDQNEQFF
cdr3_nt: TGTGCCAGCAGTCATGGGCTATACGATCAAAATGAGCAGTTCTTC
v_call: TRBV9
j_call: TRBJ2-1
d_call: .
clone_size: .

cdr3_aa: CASSLRQVTNYGYTF
cdr3_nt: TGTGCCAGCAGCCTCCGACAGGTTACTAACTATGGCTACACCTTC
v_call: TRBV5-5
j_call: TRBJ1-2
d_call: .
clone_size: once

cdr3_aa: CASSLGAGGAGEQYF
cdr3_nt: TGTGCCAGCAGCTTAGGGGCCGGGGGTGCGGGGGAGCAGTACTTC
v_call: TRBV7-9
j_call: TRBJ2-7
d_call: .
clone_size: .

cdr3_aa: CASRKGDRSDEKLFF
cdr3_nt: TGTGCCAGCAGGAAAGGGGACAGAAGTGATGAAAAACTGTTTTTT
v_call: TRBV13
j_call: TRBJ1-4
d_call: TRBD1
clone_size: .

cdr3_aa: CASSQVPDINEQFF
cdr3_nt: TGCGCCAGCAGCCAAGTCCCGGACATCAATGAGCAGTTCTTC
v_call: TRBV4-3
j_call: TRBJ2-1
d_call: .
clone_size: .

cdr3_aa: CASSEIGTNNEQFF
cdr3_nt: TGTGCCAGCAGTGAGATTGGGACCAACAATGAGCAGTTCTTC
v_call: TRBV2
j_call: TRBJ2-1
d_call: .
clone_size: .

cdr3_aa: CASSLELAGGWETQYF
cdr3_nt: TGTGCCAGCAGTTTGGAACTAGCGGGGGGCTGGGAGACCCAGTACTTC
v_call: TRBV6-6
j_call: TRBJ2-5
d_call: TRBD2
clone_size: .

cdr3_aa: CASGFALSAGEQFF
cdr3_nt: TGTGCCAGCGGATTCGCCCTATCGGCCGGGGAGCAGTTCTTC
v_call: TRBV27
j_call: TRBJ2-1
d_call: .
clone_size: few

cdr3_aa: CASSQPDSVTAGYTF
cdr3_nt: TGTGCCAGCAGCCAACCGGACAGTGTGACGGCTGGCTACACCTTC
v_call: TRBV3-1/TRBV3-2
j_call: TRBJ1-2
d_call: .
clone_size: .

cdr3_aa: CASSLTSGEYEQYF
cdr3_nt: TGTGCCAGCAGTTTAACCTCAGGCGAATACGAGCAGTACTTC
v_call: TRBV27
j_call: TRBJ2-7
d_call: .
clone_size: .

cdr3_aa: CASTPRAGDNEKLFF
cdr3_nt: TGTGCCAGCACCCCCAGGGCGGGGGATAATGAAAAACTGTTTTTT
v_call: TRBV28
j_call: TRBJ1-4
d_call: .
clone_size: .

cdr3_aa: CASSRLGISNYGYTF
cdr3_nt: TGTGCCAGCAGTCGCCTGGGGATATCGAACTATGGCTACACCTTC
v_call: TRBV6-2/TRBV6-3
j_call: TRBJ1-2
d_call: .
clone_size: .

cdr3_aa: CASSLDAGGVYGYTF
cdr3_nt: TGTGCCAGCAGCTTGGACGCAGGGGGTGTATATGGCTACACCTTC
v_call: TRBV5-6
j_call: TRBJ1-2
d_call: TRBD1
clone_size: .